The following is a TCR beta chain sequence with its context. This sample is part of a study of blood T cell repertoires in COVID-19. Study summary: The samples span acute and convalescent COVID-19 from the United States, Italy and Spain.

In the source study's methods: Estimates of nucleated cell counts were drawn from the amplification of reference gene primers. Assay: immunoSEQ multiplex PCR; the TCRdb copy retains only in-frame clones and omits some. That table is the source of V, J and clone size, and D and trimming were worked out from the DNA. The sample shows fewer than 110,000 clones, 89% of them seen only once. CDR1 and CDR2 from the germline V gene are MDHEN and SYDVKM. The V and J ends lost 8 bases and 4 bases respectively, with 17 bases between them. This CDR3 spans 14 amino acids. Source material: peripheral blood. This receptor was obtained from a woman aged 55-75 years with acute or convalescent COVID-19. The J gene is TRBJ1-2, the V gene TRBV28, with D perhaps TRBD1 (6 bases). CDR3 amino acids: CASASGGASYGYTF. In DNA, the CDR3 is TGTGCCAGCGCCAGCGGGGGGGCTTCCTATGGCTACACCTTC.